Below, 5 T cell receptor beta chains from the same sample are listed, as sequenced in a study of post-analysis software for immune sequencing data (dated by TCRdb to about 2015). Summary of the overall study and its limitations: Roughly 5 TRBV segments, including TRBV5-6, TRBV5-1 and TRBV20-1, were significantly more frequent in patients than controls.

Antigen specificity for these receptors is unknown. The receptor library was made with PCR. The data were produced on an Illumina HiSeq 2500. To reduce PCR and sequencing biases, unique molecular identifiers were incorporated into the TCR beta cDNA libraries. Through fastp at Q25 and MiXCR, TCRdb rebuilt clones from the public reads, retaining in-frame beta chains. Here each entry gathers all rows of one CDR3 protein and keeps the most common genes and DNA. The sample table contains over 150,000 distinct CDR3 sequences; only one count was recorded for about 32% of them. Of the sample, about 1.4% is held by the ten largest clones. The sample was blood. Receptor source: a girl between 5 and 17 years old with multiple sclerosis.

The rearrangement uses TRBV18 and TRBJ2-3, with D unclear. Germline V lookup: CDR1 KGHSH, CDR2 LQKENI. The CDR3 contains 16 residues. The V end lost 2 bases, the J end lost 0 bases, and 12 bases lay between the germline ends. The CDR3 protein is CASSPFGGASTDTQYF. The CDR3 DNA reads TGTGCCAGCTCACCATTTGGCGGTGCTAGCACAGATACGCAGTATTTT.

The chain is built from TRBV7-9 and TRBJ1-1, with D perhaps TRBD1 (5 bases). The length of the CDR3 is 16 residues. V shed 2 bases and J shed 4 bases, with 17 bases lying between them. Germline CDR1 SEHNR, CDR2 FQNEAQ (reference sequence). The CDR3 DNA follows: TGTGCCAGCAGCTTATCGTCATGGCAGGGCGTCACTGAAGCTTTCTTT. Its translation: CASSLSSWQGVTEAFF.

The chain couples TRBV18 to TRBJ1-1; D remains ambiguous. The germline V gene encodes CDR1 KGHSH and CDR2 LQKENI. V lost 0 bases to trimming and J lost 6 bases, with 11 bases between them. CDR3 size: 14 residues. The CDR3 bases are TGTGCCAGCTCACCACCGGAAACGAGTCCTGAAGCTTTCTTT. Translated, it gives CASSPPETSPEAFF. The full variable domain, rest sourced from reference TRBV18 and TRBJ1-1, is NAGVMQNPRHLVRRRGQEARLRCSPMKGHSHVYWYRQLPEEGLKFMVYLQKENIIDESGMPKERFSAEFPKEGPSILRIQQVVRGDSAAYFCASSPPETSPEAFFGQGTRLTVV.

This clonotype appeared once. One base away lies a much larger clone, so this may be a sequencing read error. The chain joins TRBV4-1 to TRBJ1-2; 9 bases map to TRBD1. Per the germline V gene, CDR1 is MGHRA and CDR2 is YSYEKL. There are 16 residues in the CDR3. V trimming: 7 bases; J trimming: 8 bases; junction bases outside the gene matches: 17. The CDR3 spells CASNQDDAGTGIGYTF. Written as DNA, the CDR3 is TGCGCCAGCAACCAGGACGATGCCGGGACAGGGATAGGCTACACCTTC.

This clonotype was counted once. CDR3 coding DNA: TGTGCCTGGAGGTTTTCAGGGCTCACTAACTATGGCTACACCTTC. Protein sequence: CAWRFSGLTNYGYTF. This rearrangement joins TRBV30 to TRBJ1-2, with D maybe TRBD1 (5 bases). The CDR3 has 15 amino acids. The germline CDR1 and CDR2 sequences are GTSNPN and SVGIG (reference sequence). Trimming took off 3 bases at V and 0 bases at J, with 14 bases between the two ends.